Detailed here is one T cell receptor beta chain. Its antigen remains unknown. The data derive from a study of identical twins. Study-level points and caveats: The study based its conclusions on cross-sectional statistical analysis and did not follow the same donors. Fewer insertions were carried by abundant cord blood beta clonotypes, but none was seen in memory repertoires.

TCRdb reprocessed the 5' RACE reads via MiXCR and lists one record per CDR3 protein. The sample holds 1.5 million to 2 million distinct CDR3 sequences; less than 35% are singletons and the top ten take about 0.27%. V shed 0 bases and J shed 4 bases, with 12 bases lying between them. There are 15 residues in the CDR3. Germline assignment: CDR1 SGHRS and CDR2 YFSETQ. The sequenced material came from cord blood. The receptor was derived from a newborn girl in good health. The genes are TRBV5-1 and TRBJ2-3, with D perhaps assigned TRBD1 or TRBD2 (6 bases each). CDR3 in amino acids: CASSLASEGADTQYF. In DNA form, the CDR3 reads TGCGCCAGCAGCTTGGCTAGCGAGGGGGCAGATACGCAGTATTTT.